Below, 18 T cell receptor beta chains from the same sample are listed, as sequenced in a study of T cells after yellow fever vaccination. TCRdb itself ran the 5' RACE reads through MiXCR, one entry per CDR3 protein. The table lists about 260,000 distinct CDR3 sequences, 10% to 15% of them singletons. This specimen consisted of CD4+ T cells sorted from PBMCs, obtained 45 days after the yellow fever booster vaccination. Source of these receptors: a man aged 25-40 years who received the YFV17D yellow fever vaccine.

The chain employs TRBV5-5 and TRBJ1-2; D is perhaps TRBD1 (5 bases). The CDR3 covers 15 residues. V was trimmed by 0 bases and J by 0 bases, leaving 9 bases between them. Germline V gives CDR1 SGHKS, CDR2 YYEKEE (reference sequence). DNA of the CDR3: TGTGCCAGCAGCTTGGAGTCAGGGCCTAACTATGGCTACACCTTC. Protein: CASSLESGPNYGYTF.

The sample holds a few counts of this clonotype. This rearrangement joins TRBV7-8 to TRBJ2-2; no reliable D call. This CDR3 contains 12 residues. Looked up from germline, CDR1 is SGHVS and CDR2 is FQNEAQ. V was clipped by 2 bases and J by 5 bases, with 3 bases between them. The CDR3 DNA is TGTGCCAGCAGCTTAAAAACCGGGGAGCTGTTTTTT. Its translation is CASSLKTGELFF. The full variable domain, with the rest looked up from reference TRBV7-8 and TRBJ2-2, is GAGVSQSPRYKVAKRGQDVALRCDPISGHVSLFWYQQALGQGPEFLTYFQNEAQLDKSGLPSDRFFAERPEGSVSTLKIQRTQQEDSAVYLCASSLKTGELFFGEGSRLTVL.

This clonotype has ten or more counts. The chain has TRBV29-1 and TRBJ2-7; D ambiguous. Germline CDR1 and CDR2: SQVTM and ANQGSEA. V was clipped by 0 bases and J by 6 bases, with 9 bases between them. The CDR3 totals 12 residues. The CDR3 spells CSVEDNGFEQYF. CDR3 bases: TGCAGCGTTGAAGACAACGGGTTCGAGCAGTACTTC.

The chain joins TRBV5-6 to TRBJ1-2, with a possible D match to TRBD1 (6 bases). The CDR3 has 12 amino acids. Trimming removed 4 bases from V and 4 bases from J, with 8 bases in between. Germline values: CDR1 SGHDT, CDR2 YYEEEE. The DNA for the CDR3 is TGTGCCAGCAGCCGGACAGTCTATGGCTACACCTTC. This codes for CASSRTVYGYTF.

In this sample, this clonotype turned up a few times. The chain combines TRBV7-2 with TRBJ1-5; D is undetermined. This CDR3 is built from 15 residues. Looked up from germline, CDR1 is SGHTA and CDR2 is FQGNSA. V lost 5 bases and J 2 bases, leaving 13 bases between the germline ends. The CDR3 sequence: CASSPLGERNQPQHF. The CDR3 bases are TGTGCCAGCAGCCCTCTTGGGGAGCGCAATCAGCCCCAGCATTTT.

The chain combines TRBV6-2 or TRBV6-3 with TRBJ2-7; D may be TRBD2 (6 bases). Trimming shortened V by 5 bases and J by 0 bases, and 14 bases separated the two germline ends. This CDR3 region has 15 residues. In germline, CDR1 is MNHEY, CDR2 SVGEGT. In DNA form, the CDR3 reads TGTGCCAGCAGTCGGCGGGGCGGTTTCTCCTACGAGCAGTACTTC. This codes for CASSRRGGFSYEQYF.

The sample holds a few counts of this clonotype. V gene TRBV7-8 combines with J gene TRBJ2-3; the D is unclear. The ends were cut back, 7 bases at V and 6 bases at J, with 14 bases in the middle. CDR1 is SGHVS and CDR2 is FQNEAQ in the germline V gene. The CDR3 is 13 residues long. The CDR3, as DNA: TGTGCCAGCACTGGCCAGCCCGGGGATACGCAGTATTTT. Translation: CASTGQPGDTQYF.

This clonotype was seen many times. This sequence joins TRBV7-2 and TRBJ2-7; possibly TRBD2 for D (5 bases). This CDR3 comprises 14 residues. Germline assignment: CDR1 SGHTA and CDR2 FQGNSA. Trimming left V 6 bases short and J 7 bases short, with 19 bases between. CDR3: CASSRDGLQREQYF. CDR3 nucleotides: TGTGCCAGCAGTCGCGATGGACTCCAAAGGGAGCAGTACTTC. Variable domain in full (rest from reference TRBV7-2 and TRBJ2-7): GAGVSQSPSNKVTEKGKDVELRCDPISGHTALYWYRQSLGQGLEFLIYFQGNSAPDKSGLPSDRFSAERTGGSVSTLTIQRTQQEDSAVYLCASSRDGLQREQYFGPGTRLTVT.

Concerning this clonotype itself: This may be a read error: a much more frequent sequence differs by one nucleotide. This chain connects TRBV28 to TRBJ2-3; D is unclear. From germline, CDR1 is MDHEN and CDR2 SYDVKM. The CDR3 has 13 residues. V dropped 7 bases and J dropped 2 bases, with 10 bases sitting between them. The DNA of the CDR3 is TGTGCCAGCAAGGACGGAGTCACAGATACGCAGTATTTT. Protein sequence: CASKDGVTDTQYF.

The V and J genes are TRBV7-2 and TRBJ2-5; TRBD1 agrees at 8 bases. With V trimmed by 5 bases and J by 4 bases, 9 bases remained unmatched. Per germline, CDR1 SGHTA and CDR2 FQGNSA. The CDR3 contains 15 residues. The CDR3 nucleotides are TGTGCCAGCAGCCCGGACAGGGCGGGTCCAGAGACCCAGTACTTC. Its protein is CASSPDRAGPETQYF.

The V gene is TRBV12-3 or TRBV12-4, the J gene TRBJ2-7; D is possibly TRBD2 (7 bases). V dropped 6 bases and J dropped 3 bases, with 15 bases sitting between them. This CDR3 is 14 amino acids long. CDR3 nucleotides: TGTGCCAGCAGACTCGGGGGGCAAAACTACGAGCAGTACTTC. Translated, it gives CASRLGGQNYEQYF.

The genes are TRBV7-2 and TRBJ2-3; 10 bases agree with TRBD2. Trimming took 7 bases from V and 1 from J; bases not matched to a gene: 5. The CDR3 spans 15 residues. Looked up from germline, CDR1 is SGHTA and CDR2 is FQGNSA. CDR3 nucleotide sequence: TGTGCCAGCACTCTAGCGGGAGTCGGCACAGATACGCAGTATTTT. Encoded protein: CASTLAGVGTDTQYF.

The chain is built from TRBV5-1 and TRBJ2-1; the match to TRBD2 covers 7 bases. Germline CDR1 SGHRS, CDR2 YFSETQ. V lost 4 bases, J lost 4 bases, and 14 bases stayed unmatched. The CDR3 spans 17 residues. The CDR3 reads CASSPGDRSSGYNEQFF. CDR3 bases: TGCGCCAGCAGCCCTGGCGATAGGTCTAGCGGTTACAATGAGCAGTTCTTC.

In this sample, this clonotype turned up many times. J is TRBJ1-1 and V is TRBV20-1; no reliable D call. The CDR3 contains 13 residues. Germline V gene sequence: CDR1 DFQATT, CDR2 SNEGSKA (reference sequence). V dropped 3 bases and J dropped 6 bases, with 14 bases sitting between them. For the CDR3, the DNA is TGCAGTGCTAGTGCCCACAGTGGATCTGAAGCTTTCTTT. It yields the protein CSASAHSGSEAFF.

This clonotype was counted a few times. The J gene is TRBJ2-2, the V gene TRBV7-3; D not resolved. This CDR3 comprises 16 residues. Trimming cost V 3 bases and J 5 bases, with 16 bases left between them. CDR1 is SGHTA, CDR2 FQGTGA, per germline. CDR3 region: CASSFDLRSRTGELFF. CDR3 bases: TGTGCCAGCAGCTTCGACCTCCGATCGAGGACCGGGGAGCTGTTTTTT.

This clonotype has only a few counts. J is TRBJ2-5 and V is TRBV21-1; the table's TRBD2 call for D was not verified on the DNA. TRBV21-1 is tagged as a pseudogene. This CDR3 spans 17 amino acids. DNA of the CDR3: TGTGCCAGCAGCAAATTAAATTCCGAGACTAGTCAAGAGACCCAGTACTTC. Translated: CASSKLNSETSQETQYF.

V is TRBV7-2 and J is TRBJ2-3; TRBD2 might be the D (5 bases). Trimming left V 5 bases short and J 0 bases short, with 12 bases between. CDR1 and CDR2 (germline): SGHTA, FQGNSA. CDR3 length equals 15 residues. This CDR3 reads CASSRSLESTDTQYF. In DNA form, the CDR3 reads TGTGCCAGCAGCCGGTCACTAGAAAGCACAGATACGCAGTATTTT.

The chain is built from TRBV2 and TRBJ2-5, with D hard to call. V was shortened by 2 bases and J by 7 bases, with 5 bases between the two germline ends. This CDR3 has 11 amino acids. Germline V lookup: CDR1 SNHLY, CDR2 FYNNEI. The CDR3 region is CASSESGTQYF. Written as DNA, the CDR3 is TGTGCCAGCAGTGAAAGTGGGACCCAGTACTTC.